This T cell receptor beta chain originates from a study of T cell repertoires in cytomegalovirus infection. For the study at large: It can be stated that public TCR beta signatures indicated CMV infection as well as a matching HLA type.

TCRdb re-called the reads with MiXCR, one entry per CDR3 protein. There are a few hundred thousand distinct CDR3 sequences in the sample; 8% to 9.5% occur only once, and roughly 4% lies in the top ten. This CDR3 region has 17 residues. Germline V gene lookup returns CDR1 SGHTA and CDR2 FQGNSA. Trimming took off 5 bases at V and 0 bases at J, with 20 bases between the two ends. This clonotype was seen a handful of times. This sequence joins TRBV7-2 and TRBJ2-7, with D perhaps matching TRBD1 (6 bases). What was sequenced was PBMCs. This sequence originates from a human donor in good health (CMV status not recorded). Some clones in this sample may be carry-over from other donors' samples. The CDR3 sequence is CASSLVPGHGGSYEQYF. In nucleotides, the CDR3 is TGTGCCAGCAGCCTAGTCCCGGGACACGGCGGCTCCTACGAGCAGTACTTC.